The present TCR beta chain was sequenced within a study of blood T cell repertoires in COVID-19. Study-level information: Sites across the United States, Italy and Spain contributed samples from acute and convalescent COVID-19. T cells, B-cell-depleted T cells, or PBMCs provided the cDNA or gDNA that served as material.

Seattle patients were enrolled during active infection and followed longitudinally. Per the study methods: Reference gene primer amplification gave estimated nucleated cell counts. The assay was immunoSEQ multiplex PCR, and TCRdb's table has in-frame clones only and misses some. The DNA gave D and trimming, while V, J and clone size come from that table. The table lists fewer than 350,000 clones, 70% to 90% of them singletons. The CDR3 runs 14 residues. CDR1 and CDR2 (germline): SQVTM, ANQGSEA. V was clipped by 8 bases and J by 0 bases; unmatched bases: 6. This clone was seen a few times. The gene calls are TRBV29-1 and TRBJ2-3; 9 bases agree with TRBD2. The source is a woman aged 70 to 79 with COVID-19, enrolled during active disease. Sequenced sample: peripheral blood. The CDR3: CSYKRGVSTDTQYF. CDR3 nucleotide sequence: TGCAGCTATAAGCGGGGGGTTAGCACAGATACGCAGTATTTT.